This is a list of T cell receptor beta chains from one sample in a study of T cells in Graves' hyperthyroidism and ophthalmopathy. Each CDR3 protein gets one entry after TCRdb re-called the multiplex PCR reads with MiXCR. The top ten clones hold 13% to 15% of a sample with around 450,000 distinct CDR3 sequences, approximately 14% of them seen once. Sequencing was performed on blood. The source of these receptors is a woman aged 18-29 years with Graves' hyperthyroidism. Both conserved end residues are part of each CDR3. A D gene is named only where the DNA matches it firmly. Only part of the rows carry a size: once, few, many, or a class if the clone is expanded.

D,size,J,V,DNA,CDR3
.,.,TRBJ1-1,TRBV6-2/TRBV6-3,TGTGCCAGCAGTTCCAGGGTCGGTGAAGCTTTCTTT,CASSSRVGEAFF
.,few,TRBJ2-3,TRBV7-9,TGTGCCAGCAGCTTAGCCGGCGGGGTCAGTACGCAGTATTTT,CASSLAGGVSTQYF
.,.,TRBJ1-2,TRBV13,TGTGCCAGCAGCCCTCCCCGGGAAGATGGCTACACCTTC,CASSPPREDGYTF
.,many,TRBJ1-1,TRBV5-1,TGCGCCAGCAGCTTGGATTGGGGAAACACTGAAGCTTTCTTT,CASSLDWGNTEAFF
TRBD1,.,TRBJ1-2,TRBV24-1,TGTGCCACCAGTGGCGACAGGGGGCGAGATGGCTACACCTTC,CATSGDRGRDGYTF
.,many,TRBJ1-1,TRBV6-1,TGTGCCAGCAGTTTCGGTATCGGGGCAGTTATGAACACTGAAGCTTTCTTT,CASSFGIGAVMNTEAFF
.,.,TRBJ2-2,TRBV10-3,TGTGCCATCAGTGAGTCTGTCTGGGGCCCGAACACCGGGGAGCTGTTTTTT,CAISESVWGPNTGELFF
TRBD1,many,TRBJ1-2,TRBV27,TGTGCCAGCAGTTTCCAAGACAGGGCTGGCTACACCTTC,CASSFQDRAGYTF
TRBD1,.,TRBJ2-1,TRBV20-1,TGCAGTGCTAGAAAGGGGGCGCGGACACAATGGAATGAGCAGTTCTTC,CSARKGARTQWNEQFF
.,.,TRBJ2-1,TRBV5-8,TGTGCCAGCAGCCGGGACGTTGGCTCCTACAATGAGCAGTTCTTC,CASSRDVGSYNEQFF
TRBD2,many,TRBJ2-5,TRBV20-1,TGCAGTGCTAGAGATTCAGTTAAAGAAAGGATCGGCGGGGGGTACCAAGAGACCCAGTACTTC,CSARDSVKERIGGGYQETQYF
.,.,TRBJ1-1,TRBV7-9,TGTGCCAGCAGCACCAACAGGGTAGCGCATACTGAAGCTTTCTTT,CASSTNRVAHTEAFF
.,few,TRBJ2-6,TRBV5-5,TGTGCCAGCAGCTTGGTTTTCGGGGCCAACGTCCTGACTTTC,CASSLVFGANVLTF
TRBD2,many,TRBJ2-2,TRBV20-1,TGCAGTGCTGTACGGGGGGGCGTCACCGGGGAGCTGTTTTTT,CSAVRGGVTGELFF
TRBD1,many,TRBJ2-5,TRBV3-1,TGTGCCAGCAGCCAAGAGGGACAGGGGCTGGAGACCCAGTACTTC,CASSQEGQGLETQYF
.,few,TRBJ2-2,TRBV14,TGTGCCAGCAGCCACTATGGCGACGGGGGAGCCGGGGAGCTGTTTTTT,CASSHYGDGGAGELFF
TRBD1,few,TRBJ2-4,TRBV6-2/TRBV6-3,TGTGCCAGCAGCACGCAGGGGGCGCCCCTAACCATTCAGTACTTC,CASSTQGAPLTIQYF
.,few,TRBJ1-1,TRBV7-9,TGTGCCAGCAGCCGAAGAACAGGGAACACTGAAGCTTCCTTT,CASSRRTGNTEASF